A single sample gave rise to the 7 T cell receptor beta chains below, sequenced in a study of shared clonotypes between healthy human individuals. Produced via immunoSEQ multiplex PCR; TCRdb's table is partial and in-frame only. The sample has under 1,900,000 clones; less than 99% are singletons. Sequenced sample: naive CD4+ T cells sorted from blood. Subset given: CD45RA+ positively selected. The receptors stem from a man aged 25-45 years in good health.

The CDR3 DNA reads as TGTGCCAGCAGCTTTTCCACAGATACGCAGTATTTT. Protein sequence: CASSFSTDTQYF. The genes are TRBV5-4 and TRBJ2-3; no firm D call. The V gene lost 2 bases and the J gene lost 2 bases, with 3 bases spanning the gap. Per the germline V gene, CDR1 is SGHNT and CDR2 is YYREEE (reference sequence). The length of the CDR3 is 12 residues. Looking up the rest from reference TRBV5-4 and TRBJ2-3 gives the full variable domain: ETGVTQSPTHLIKTRGQQVTLRCSSQSGHNTVSWYQQALGQGPQFIFQYYREEENGRGNFPPRFSGLQFPNYSSELNVNALELDDSALYLCASSFSTDTQYFGPGTRLTVL.

This clone was found once. This chain links TRBV5-4 with TRBJ2-7; D unclear. Germline assignment: CDR1 SGHNT and CDR2 YYREEE (reference sequence). V shed 1 base and J shed 2 bases, with 7 bases lying between them. The length of the CDR3 is 13 residues. In DNA form, the CDR3 reads TGTGCCAGCAGCTTGTACGCTACCTACGAGCAGTACTTC. It yields the protein CASSLYATYEQYF. Drawing the rest from reference TRBV5-4 and TRBJ2-7, the complete variable domain is ETGVTQSPTHLIKTRGQQVTLRCSSQSGHNTVSWYQQALGQGPQFIFQYYREEENGRGNFPPRFSGLQFPNYSSELNVNALELDDSALYLCASSLYATYEQYFGPGTRLTVT.

This clone was recorded once. The rearrangement uses TRBV5-1 and TRBJ2-3; 10 nucleotides line up with TRBD2. Germline CDR1 SGHRS, CDR2 YFSETQ. This CDR3 comprises 15 residues. The V gene end was trimmed by 6 bases and the J gene end by 1 base; junction bases not matched to a gene: 5. Written as DNA, the CDR3 is TGCGCCAGCAACCCCCTAGCGGGAGGCACAGATACGCAGTATTTT. It translates to CASNPLAGGTDTQYF. The entire variable domain, with the rest obtained from reference TRBV5-1 and TRBJ2-3, is as follows: KAGVTQTPRYLIKTRGQQVTLSCSPISGHRSVSWYQQTPGQGLQFLFEYFSETQRNKGNFPGRFSGRQFSNSRSEMNVSTLELGDSALYLCASNPLAGGTDTQYFGPGTRLTVL.

The chain's CDR3 is CSARLVREQFF. DNA of the CDR3: TGCAGTGCTAGGTTAGTCCGTGAGCAGTTCTTC. The chain links TRBV20-1 to TRBJ2-1; D is unresolved. V lost 3 bases, J lost 9 bases, and 9 bases lay in between. The CDR3 contains 11 residues. Germline V lookup: CDR1 DFQATT, CDR2 SNEGSKA (reference sequence).

This chain uses TRBV5-4 with TRBJ2-7, with D perhaps TRBD1 (5 bases). CDR1 is SGHNT, CDR2 YYREEE, per germline (reference sequence). This CDR3 comprises 16 residues. Trimming pared 4 bases from V and 5 bases from J, leaving 22 bases between. Here the CDR3 reads CASSDRPRGDLHEQYF. As DNA, the CDR3 is TGTGCCAGCAGCGATCGCCCAAGGGGCGATCTCCACGAGCAGTACTTC.

Regarding this clone: Distinct nucleotide sequences in the sample also encode this CDR3. The gene calls are TRBV5-1 and TRBJ1-2; 8 bases line up with TRBD1. From germline, CDR1 is SGHRS and CDR2 YFSETQ. After removal of 3 bases from V and 4 bases from J, the junction contained 2 bases not matched to a gene. This CDR3 comprises 13 residues. The CDR3 sequence is CASSYDRGYGYTF. In DNA form, the CDR3 reads TGCGCCAGCAGCTATGACAGGGGCTATGGCTACACCTTC.

This clone has only a few counts. The J gene is TRBJ1-3, the V gene TRBV6-5; unclear D gene. The germline CDR1 and CDR2 sequences are MNHEY and SVGAGI. The ends were cut back, 3 bases at V and 0 bases at J, with 12 bases in the middle. The length of the CDR3 is 16 residues. CDR3 protein: CASSYLAGISGNTIYF. In nucleotides, the CDR3 is TGTGCCAGCAGTTATTTGGCCGGAATCTCTGGAAACACCATATATTTT.